These 26 T cell receptor beta chains were sequenced from one sample in a study of tumor-infiltrating lymphocytes in primary liver carcinoma. From approximately 20-30 mg of unsorted bulk tissue, DNA and RNA were co-extracted together. TCR beta cDNA was reverse-transcribed from about 550 ng of total RNA. The reaction used a constant-region primer and ProtoScript II reverse transcriptase. ARM-PCR was slightly modified, and three nested multiplex PCR rounds with it gave rise to the TCR beta libraries. Researchers ran the first two PCR rounds for roughly 11 cycles each with TRBV1-TRBV30 forward primers and a C-beta reverse primer. TCRdb independently ran MiXCR on the multiplex PCR reads; one entry per CDR3 protein. The sample lists about 64,000 distinct CDR3 sequences; about two thirds were seen once. The sequencing input was liver tumor tissue from sampling region 4. Stated subset: tumor region T4, right-lateral pole. The receptors come from a middle-aged man with primary liver carcinoma and hepatitis B virus infection.

Concerning this clonotype itself: Just one base apart from a much larger clone, this may be a read error. The chain employs TRBV14 and TRBJ2-6; D remains ambiguous. This CDR3 region has 15 residues. Germline lookup yields CDR1 SGHDN and CDR2 FVKESK. V was trimmed by 5 bases and J by 2 bases, leaving 10 bases between them. The DNA for the CDR3 is TGTGCCAGCAGCGAAGGCGCAACTGGGGCCAACGTCCTGACTTTC. Translated: CASSEGATGANVLTF.

Comments on this clonotype: One junction end disagrees with the germline gene, perhaps due to a read error. The V gene is TRBV11-1, the J gene TRBJ2-5, with 11 positions matching TRBD2. The CDR3 contains 15 residues. The germline V gene has CDR1 SGHAT and CDR2 FQDESV (reference sequence). CDR3 protein: CASNFDTSGRETQYF. The CDR3 DNA follows: TGTGCCAGCAACTTTGACACTAGCGGGAGAGAGACCCAATACTTC.

This clonotype was observed once. An end of the junction does not agree with germline; a read error may underlie this. CDR3 in DNA: TGTGCCAGCAGTTATTCGGACAGGGTCGTGCAGTGCTTC. Its protein is CASSYSDRVVQCF. The chain carries TRBV6-6 and TRBJ2-7; 8 bases are shared with TRBD1. Germline V gives CDR1 MNHNY, CDR2 SVGAGI (reference sequence). The CDR3 has 13 amino acids.

For this clonotype: Given the absence of the conserved phenylalanine or tryptophan at the CDR3 end, a read error is likely. The chain has TRBV7-9 and TRBJ2-7; a possible D gene is TRBD2 (6 bases). Germline V CDR1 and CDR2: SEHNR, FQNEAQ (reference sequence). The CDR3 is made up of 14 amino acids. V lost 5 bases and J lost 3, with 14 bases in between. CDR3 protein: CASSRSSEYYEQYL. The CDR3 region has the DNA TGTGCCAGCAGCCGGTCTAGCGAGTACTACGAGCAGTACCTC.

The chain links TRBV12-3 or TRBV12-4 to TRBJ1-5; 10 bases match TRBD1. With 8 bases clipped from V and 7 bases from J, the junction kept 5 bases outside the gene matches. The CDR3 totals 13 residues. CDR3 DNA: TGTGCCAGCTGTTGGGACAGGGGACAGCCCCAGCATTTT. Translated, it gives CASCWDRGQPQHF.

This clonotype turned up a few times. The chain couples TRBV5-1 to TRBJ1-1, with D possibly matching TRBD1 (6 bases). The ends were cut back, 3 bases at V and 1 base at J, with 13 bases in the middle. There are 15 residues in the CDR3. The germline V gene encodes CDR1 SGHRS and CDR2 YFSETQ. The CDR3, as DNA: TGCGCCAGCAGCTCCAGGGGACGTCAGAACACTGAAGCTTTCTTT. Amino acid sequence: CASSSRGRQNTEAFF.

In regard to this clonotype: A much larger clone sits a single nucleotide away, making a read error possible. The chain joins TRBV6-1 to TRBJ2-1; 8 positions match TRBD2. Germline V lookup: CDR1 MNHNS, CDR2 SASEGT. The CDR3 has 14 residues. The CDR3 region is CTRWSGRAVNEQFF. In nucleotides, the CDR3 is TGTACCCGCTGGTCCGGGAGGGCCGTCAATGAGCAGTTCTTC.

Comments on this clonotype: This CDR3 is missing its conserved last phenylalanine or tryptophan, likely due to a read error. The chain recombines TRBV12-3 or TRBV12-4 with TRBJ1-4; D possibly corresponds to TRBD1 (6 bases). This CDR3 has 14 amino acids. The CDR3 DNA follows: TGCGCCAGCAGCGACAGGCGGGCGGGGGAAAAACTGTTTACT. It codes for CASSDRRAGEKLFT.

For this clonotype: Relative to the germline gene, one junction end is altered; a read error may explain this. The chain carries TRBV11-1 and TRBJ2-1; D tentatively fits TRBD1 or TRBD2 (5 bases each). CDR1 is SGHAT, CDR2 FQDESV, per germline (reference sequence). The CDR3 sequence is 17 residues long. The chain's CDR3 is CARSLTSPGQGNDEQIF. The CDR3 coding sequence is TGTGCCAGGAGCTTAACCTCCCCGGGGCAGGGTAACGATGAGCAGATCTTC.

Turning to this clonotype: A much larger clone differs by one base, so this may be a read error. V and J are TRBV7-3 and TRBJ1-2; D might be TRBD1 (5 bases). The CDR3 is 13 residues long. Trimming shortened V by 4 bases and J by 7 bases, and 13 bases separated the two germline ends. Germline CDR1 and CDR2: SGHTA and FQGTGA. This chain's CDR3 is CASSSTGYVGYTF. The CDR3 nucleotides are TGTGCCAGCAGCTCCACAGGTTATGTTGGCTACACCTTC.

In this sample, this clonotype turned up many times. The gene calls are TRBV29-1 and TRBJ2-7; 7 bases agree with TRBD1. CDR1 and CDR2 (germline): SQVTM, ANQGSEA. The trim removed 6 bases at V and 7 bases at J, leaving 15 bases unmatched. The CDR3 totals 14 residues. The CDR3 sequence: CSVPDRVDQVEQYF. The DNA for the CDR3 is TGCAGCGTCCCAGACAGGGTGGATCAGGTTGAGCAGTACTTC.

The chain combines TRBV6-2 or TRBV6-3 with TRBJ2-5; 9 positions agree with TRBD2. The CDR3 totals 13 residues. The trim removed 7 bases at V and 10 bases at J, leaving 10 bases unmatched. Looked up from germline, CDR1 is MNHEY and CDR2 is SVGEGT. The CDR3 DNA sequence: TGTGCCAGCAATTCCGGACTAGCGAACATCCAGTACTTC. This gives the protein CASNSGLANIQYF.

This clonotype was counted only a few times. A read error may produce the germline difference seen at one junction end. CDR3: CASSLAGGESEQCF. The CDR3 DNA reads TGCGCCAGCAGCTTGGCAGGGGGTGAATCCGAGCAGTGCTTC. This sequence joins TRBV5-1 and TRBJ2-7; 7 bases agree with TRBD1. The CDR3 spans 14 residues. Germline loops: CDR1 SGHRS, CDR2 YFSETQ.

Comment on this clonotype: The junction and the germline gene differ at one end; a read error may be behind it. The J gene is TRBJ1-5, the V gene TRBV12-3 or TRBV12-4; D gene unclear. The CDR3 is 15 residues long. The CDR3 sequence is CTNSFGQGSSQPQHF. The CDR3 DNA reads TGTACCAACAGTTTTGGGCAAGGAAGCAGTCAGCCCCAGCATTTT.

On this clonotype: A junction boundary mismatches the germline segment, possibly from a read error. This chain uses TRBV6-2 or TRBV6-3 with TRBJ2-5; 9 bases map to TRBD2. Germline CDR1 is MNHEY and CDR2 is SVGEGT. The CDR3 extends over 13 amino acids. The CDR3 DNA is TGTACCAGCAGTTCCGGACTAGCGAACACACAGTACTTC. It is translated as CTSSSGLANTQYF.

The chain links TRBV5-1 to TRBJ2-7, with a weak D call TRBD2 (6 bases). The CDR3 is 14 amino acids. Germline V gives CDR1 SGHRS, CDR2 YFSETQ. V was clipped by 5 bases and J by 6 bases, with 18 bases between them. Here the CDR3 reads CASSPTGVTSEQYF. The CDR3 coding sequence is TGCGCCAGCAGTCCCACGGGGGTCACCTCCGAGCAGTACTTC.

Turning to this clonotype: A read error may account for a junction end that differs from germline. CDR3 amino acids: CTSSYGSTGGWGETQYF. The CDR3 DNA is TGTACCAGCAGTTATGGTTCAACGGGAGGATGGGGAGAGACCCAGTACTTC. The J gene is TRBJ2-5, the V gene TRBV6-2 or TRBV6-3; 7 bases agree with TRBD2. Germline values: CDR1 MNHEY, CDR2 SVGEGT. This CDR3 region has 17 residues.

This clonotype was detected many times. This chain links TRBV10-3 with TRBJ1-1; possible D gene TRBD1, 5 bases. Per germline, CDR1 ENHRY and CDR2 SYGVKD. CDR3 length: 15 residues. The V gene lost 5 bases and the J gene lost 0 bases, with 13 bases spanning the gap. This CDR3 reads CAISKGTTMNTEAFF. The CDR3 DNA reads TGTGCCATCAGTAAAGGGACGACGATGAACACTGAAGCTTTCTTT.

A word on this clonotype: Its ends do not fully match the called genes, so a read error is possible. V is TRBV11-2 and J is TRBJ2-3; a possible D gene is TRBD1 (7 bases). CDR3 size: 15 residues. Germline CDR1 reads SGHAT; CDR2 reads FQNNGV. The CDR3 protein is CASSPRDWGTDTQYF. DNA of the CDR3: TGTGCCAGCAGTCCTCGGGACTGGGGGACAGATACCCAGTACTTT.

Note on this clonotype: At one boundary the junction diverges from the germline segment, which might be a read error. The genes are TRBV5-1 and TRBJ2-5; 8 positions agree with TRBD2. There are 17 residues in the CDR3. The germline CDR1 and CDR2 sequences are SGHRS and YFSETQ. The CDR3 spells CASSFTQLAANQETRYF. CDR3 sequence (DNA): TGCGCCAGCAGCTTTACCCAACTAGCGGCGAACCAGGAGACCCGGTACTTC. Full variable domain (outside the CDR3, taken from reference TRBV5-1 and TRBJ2-5): KAGVTQTPRYLIKTRGQQVTLSCSPISGHRSVSWYQQTPGQGLQFLFEYFSETQRNKGNFPGRFSGRQFSNSRSEMNVSTLELGDSALYLCASSFTQLAANQETRYFGPGTRLLVL.

In the case of this clonotype: The CDR3 end shows no conserved phenylalanine or tryptophan, and so a read error is likely. The V call is TRBV7-9, the J call TRBJ1-2; D uncertain. Germline values: CDR1 SEHNR, CDR2 FQNEAQ (reference sequence). The CDR3 covers 16 residues. Trimming took off 10 bases at V and 5 bases at J, with 26 bases between the two ends. The CDR3 DNA is TGTGCCATCGTCCCCGAGGGCATGCTGTCCCAGTATGGCTACACCTCC. Encoded protein: CAIVPEGMLSQYGYTS.

Many counts were recorded for this clonotype. This chain links TRBV5-1 with TRBJ2-7, with 11 bases lining up with TRBD1. J was trimmed by 7 bases and V by 3 bases; bases with no gene match: 6. The CDR3 sequence is 14 residues long. The germline CDR1 and CDR2 sequences are SGHRS and YFSETQ. CDR3 nucleotide sequence: TGCGCCAGCAGCTCCGGACAGGGGGCTAGGGAGCAGTACTTC. Its translation: CASSSGQGAREQYF.

In its sample, this clonotype was seen many times. This may be a read error: a much more frequent sequence differs by one nucleotide. This sequence joins TRBV11-3 and TRBJ1-5; unclear D gene. V was clipped by 0 bases and J by 6 bases, with 12 bases between them. This CDR3 spans 15 amino acids. Germline values: CDR1 SGHNT, CDR2 YENEEA. This CDR3 is CASSLDLVVAQPQHF. The CDR3 coding sequence is TGTGCCAGCAGCTTAGATCTGGTGGTGGCTCAGCCCCAGCATTTT.

This clonotype was found a few times. The chain links TRBV5-4 to TRBJ1-2; weak D call: TRBD1 (5 bases). The V and J ends lost 3 bases and 7 bases respectively, with 16 bases between them. This CDR3 contains 14 residues. Per the germline V gene, CDR1 is SGHNT and CDR2 is YYREEE (reference sequence). Here the CDR3 DNA reads TGTGCCAGCAGCTCGGACATTTTCCCTAGTGGCTACACCTTC. Protein: CASSSDIFPSGYTF.

To note about this clonotype: A read error may account for a junction end that differs from germline. The V call is TRBV7-9, the J call TRBJ2-7; TRBD1 matches 8 bases. The CDR3 extends over 15 amino acids. Germline V lookup: CDR1 SEHNR, CDR2 FQNEAQ (reference sequence). In DNA form, the CDR3 reads TGTGCCAGTAGCTCTAGACAGGGGAAAGGGTACAAGCAGTACTTC. Protein: CASSSRQGKGYKQYF. The full variable domain, rest sourced from reference TRBV7-9 and TRBJ2-7, is DTGVSQNPRHKITKRGQNVTFRCDPISEHNRLYWYRQTLGQGPEFLTYFQNEAQLEKSRLLSDRFSAERPKGSFSTLEIQRTEQGDSAMYLCASSSRQGKGYKQYFGPGTRLTVT.

For this clonotype: A much more abundant neighbour one base away suggests this may be a read error. The chain joins TRBV29-1 to TRBJ2-7; D is perhaps TRBD1 (6 bases). The germline gives CDR1 SQVTM, CDR2 ANQGSEA. The CDR3 is 15 residues long. V was clipped by 7 bases and J by 0 bases, with 19 bases between them. The CDR3 sequence is CSAKGVRDPSYEQYF. CDR3 bases: TGCAGCGCCAAGGGGGTACGGGATCCCTCCTACGAGCAGTACTTC.